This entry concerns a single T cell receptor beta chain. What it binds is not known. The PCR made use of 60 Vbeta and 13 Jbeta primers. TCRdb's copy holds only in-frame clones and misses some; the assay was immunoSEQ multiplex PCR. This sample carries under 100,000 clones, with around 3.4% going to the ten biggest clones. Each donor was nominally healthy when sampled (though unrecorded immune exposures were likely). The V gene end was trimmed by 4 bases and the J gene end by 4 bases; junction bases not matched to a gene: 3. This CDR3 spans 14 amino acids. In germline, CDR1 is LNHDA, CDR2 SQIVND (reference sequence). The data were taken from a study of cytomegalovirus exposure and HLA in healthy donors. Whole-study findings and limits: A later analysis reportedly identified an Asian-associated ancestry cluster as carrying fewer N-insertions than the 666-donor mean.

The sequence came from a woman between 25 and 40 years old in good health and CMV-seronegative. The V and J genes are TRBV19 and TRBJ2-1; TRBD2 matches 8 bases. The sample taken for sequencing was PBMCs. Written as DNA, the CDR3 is TGTGCCAGTAGTAATAGCGGGATTTACAATGAGCAGTTCTTC. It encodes CASSNSGIYNEQFF.